A single sample is the source of the 24 T cell receptor beta chains below, sequenced in a study of shared clonotypes between healthy human individuals. Terminally differentiated effector memory CD45RA+ cells were excluded by CCR7 positive selection of CD45RO-negative cells. The data were produced by immunoSEQ multiplex PCR, yet TCRdb's version contains in-frame clones alone and is incomplete. The sample contains about 2.2 million clones, about 94% of which appear only once. Sequencing was done on a sample of naive CD8+ T cells from PBMCs. The receptors come from a man between 18 and 29 years old in good health. Some clones in this sample may be carry-over from other donors' samples.

This clone was seen just once. J is TRBJ2-7 and V is TRBV5-1; D gene unclear. The V gene lost 2 bases and the J gene lost 5 bases, with 14 bases spanning the gap. CDR3 size: 14 residues. Germline V gene data show CDR1 as SGHRS and CDR2 as YFSETQ. The CDR3 reads CASSFVATSDEQYF. Written as DNA, the CDR3 is TGCGCCAGCAGCTTCGTGGCAACCTCGGACGAGCAGTACTTC. The full variable domain, rest sourced from reference TRBV5-1 and TRBJ2-7, is KAGVTQTPRYLIKTRGQQVTLSCSPISGHRSVSWYQQTPGQGLQFLFEYFSETQRNKGNFPGRFSGRQFSNSRSEMNVSTLELGDSALYLCASSFVATSDEQYFGPGTRLTVT.

To note about this clone: The sample has other DNA sequences that encode this CDR3 too. This chain connects TRBV9 to TRBJ1-1, with 7 bases lining up with TRBD1. Germline CDR1 is SGDLS and CDR2 is YYNGEE. There are 16 residues in the CDR3. The V segment lost 0 bases and the J segment 0 bases; nucleotides outside the gene matches: 5. The CDR3 here is CASSVGSQGVNTEAFF. CDR3 in DNA: TGTGCCAGCAGCGTAGGGTCCCAGGGGGTGAACACTGAAGCTTTCTTT.

The rearrangement uses TRBV4-1 and TRBJ2-1, with 15 bases lining up with TRBD2. Per germline, CDR1 MGHRA and CDR2 YSYEKL. The CDR3 length is 18 residues. The V and J ends lost 1 base and 10 bases, in that order; junction bases with no gene match: 11. The CDR3 protein is CASSQGGTSGRPLDEQFF. The CDR3 DNA reads as TGCGCCAGCAGCCAAGGAGGGACTAGCGGGAGGCCCCTGGACGAGCAGTTCTTC.

The chain combines TRBV4-3 with TRBJ2-1; 9 bases are a match to TRBD1. J was trimmed by 9 bases and V by 3 bases; bases with no gene match: 9. In germline, CDR1 is LGHNA, CDR2 YSLEER. This CDR3 contains 15 residues. CDR3 sequence: CASSHGTGYLSEQFF. Written as DNA, the CDR3 is TGCGCCAGCAGCCATGGGACAGGGTACCTTAGTGAGCAGTTCTTC.

This chain links TRBV5-1 with TRBJ2-2; possible D gene TRBD1, 6 bases. Trimming left V 5 bases short and J 6 bases short, with 11 bases between. Germline V CDR1 and CDR2: SGHRS, YFSETQ. There are 13 residues in the CDR3. CDR3 in amino acids: CASRKPGAGELFF. CDR3 DNA sequence: TGCGCCAGCAGAAAACCAGGGGCCGGGGAGCTGTTTTTT.

In DNA, the CDR3 is TGTGCCAGCAGCCCGGAGATTAACTATGGCTACACCTTC. Amino acid sequence: CASSPEINYGYTF. This sequence joins TRBV7-6 and TRBJ1-2; D is unclear. The ends were cut back, 5 bases at V and 1 base at J, with 8 bases in the middle. From germline, CDR1 is SGHVS and CDR2 FNYEAQ. CDR3 length equals 13 residues.

The V and J genes are TRBV19 and TRBJ2-1; 11 bases fit TRBD1. CDR1 is LNHDA and CDR2 is SQIVND in the germline V gene (reference sequence). This CDR3 has 14 amino acids. V was pared by 10 bases and J by 2 bases, with 4 bases of the junction left unmatched. CDR3 bases: TGTGCCATATGGGACAGGGGGGCCTACAATGAGCAGTTCTTC. It codes for CAIWDRGAYNEQFF.

This chain links TRBV19 with TRBJ2-2; no clear D gene. The length of the CDR3 is 15 residues. V was pared by 7 bases and J by 3 bases, with 15 bases between. Germline loops: CDR1 LNHDA, CDR2 SQIVND (reference sequence). The CDR3 DNA sequence: TGTGCCAGTACGACGGAACGTGGGGACACCGGGGAGCTGTTTTTT. Translated, it gives CASTTERGDTGELFF.

This clone was observed a single time. The chain is built from TRBV4-3 and TRBJ1-5; D may be TRBD1 (6 bases). This CDR3 is built from 14 residues. Germline CDR1 and CDR2: LGHNA and YSLEER. Trimming left V 5 bases short and J 5 bases short, with 13 bases between. The CDR3 spells CASSTGIGDQPQHF. CDR3 bases: TGCGCCAGCAGCACAGGGATAGGGGATCAGCCCCAGCATTTT.

The chain joins TRBV7-9 to TRBJ2-3; tentatively, D is TRBD1 or TRBD2 (6 bases each). Trimming shortened V by 5 bases and J by 9 bases, and 18 bases separated the two germline ends. The CDR3 is 14 residues long. Germline lookup yields CDR1 SEHNR and CDR2 FQNEAQ (reference sequence). CDR3 DNA sequence: TGTGCCAGCAGCGCCGAGGGGGGCTATGACACGCAGTATTTT. This encodes CASSAEGGYDTQYF. Together with reference TRBV7-9 and TRBJ2-3, the CDR3 gives the full variable domain: DTGVSQNPRHKITKRGQNVTFRCDPISEHNRLYWYRQTLGQGPEFLTYFQNEAQLEKSRLLSDRFSAERPKGSFSTLEIQRTEQGDSAMYLCASSAEGGYDTQYFGPGTRLTVL.

The genes are TRBV7-9 and TRBJ1-4; 8 bases are shared with TRBD1. The trim removed 5 bases at V and 8 bases at J, leaving 7 bases unmatched. The CDR3 runs 14 residues. Germline V gene sequence: CDR1 SEHNR, CDR2 FQNEAQ (reference sequence). The CDR3 coding sequence is TGTGCCAGCAGCCATGACAGGGGTCGGGAAAAACTGTTTTTT. Translated, it gives CASSHDRGREKLFF.

This chain uses TRBV30 with TRBJ2-7, with TRBD2 matching 8 bases. Trimming at V came to 4 bases and at J to 2 bases, leaving 1 base not matched to a gene. The CDR3 totals 12 residues. The germline V gene encodes CDR1 GTSNPN and CDR2 SVGIG (reference sequence). CDR3 residues: CAWKLAAYEQYF. The CDR3 DNA sequence: TGTGCCTGGAAACTAGCGGCCTACGAGCAGTACTTC. The entire variable domain, with the rest obtained from reference TRBV30 and TRBJ2-7, is as follows: SQTIHQWPATLVQPVGSPLSLECTVEGTSNPNLYWYRQAAGRGLQLLFYSVGIGQISSEVPQNLSASRPQDRQFILSSKKLLLSDSGFYLCAWKLAAYEQYFGPGTRLTVT.

The chain employs TRBV11-2 and TRBJ2-7, with D tentatively TRBD2 (6 bases). The germline CDR1 and CDR2 sequences are SGHAT and FQNNGV. Trimming stripped 5 bases from V and 0 bases from J, with 20 bases between. The CDR3 consists of 17 residues. The CDR3 spells CASSGWSSGKTSYEQYF. The CDR3 coding sequence is TGTGCCAGCAGCGGGTGGAGTAGCGGCAAAACCTCCTACGAGCAGTACTTC.

The CDR3 nucleotides are TGTGCCTGGAGTGTACAACGGGACAGGGGTGAGGCCGGGGAGCTGTTTTTT. Protein product: CAWSVQRDRGEAGELFF. The V gene is TRBV30, the J gene TRBJ2-2, with TRBD1 matching over 10 bases. This CDR3 has 17 residues. Per germline, CDR1 GTSNPN and CDR2 SVGIG (reference sequence). The V and J ends lost 0 bases and 6 bases, in that order; junction bases with no gene match: 10.

This chain uses TRBV11-2 with TRBJ2-1; D gene uncertain. With 2 bases removed from V and 6 bases from J, the gap between germline ends came to 11 bases. CDR1 SGHAT and CDR2 FQNNGV come from the germline V gene. This CDR3 region has 14 residues. CDR3 in DNA: TGTGCCAGCAGCTTATTCCCCCCGCCCAATGAGCAGTTCTTC. This translates into CASSLFPPPNEQFF. The full variable domain, its missing parts supplied by reference TRBV11-2 and TRBJ2-1, is EAGVAQSPRYKIIEKRQSVAFWCNPISGHATLYWYQQILGQGPKLLIQFQNNGVVDDSQLPKDRFSAERLKGVDSTLKIQPAKLEDSAVYLCASSLFPPPNEQFFGPGTRLTVL.

This clone was observed a single time. The J gene is TRBJ2-1, the V gene TRBV5-1; D gene ambiguous. Germline V CDR1 and CDR2: SGHRS, YFSETQ. The V gene lost 0 bases and the J gene lost 5 bases, with 12 bases spanning the gap. The CDR3 runs 15 residues. The CDR3 spells CASSLVGSANNEQFF. CDR3 sequence (DNA): TGCGCCAGCAGCTTGGTGGGGTCAGCGAACAATGAGCAGTTCTTC.

To note about this clone: Other DNA variants within this sample encode the same CDR3. The chain carries TRBV27 and TRBJ2-6; D gene uncertain. This CDR3 contains 14 residues. Germline-derived CDR1 and CDR2 are MNHEY and SMNVEV (reference sequence). Trimming cost V 2 bases and J 4 bases, with 6 bases left between them. DNA of the CDR3: TGTGCCAGCAGTTTAACGGCAGGGGCCAACGTCCTGACTTTC. The encoded protein is CASSLTAGANVLTF.

This clone appeared a single time. The genes are TRBV6-1 and TRBJ2-1; 8 nucleotides align to TRBD2. The CDR3 length is 15 residues. J was trimmed by 5 bases and V by 6 bases; bases with no gene match: 9. Germline V gives CDR1 MNHNS, CDR2 SASEGT. The CDR3 coding sequence is TGTGCCAGCAGGGAAAGCGGGAGACGGGACAATGAGCAGTTCTTC. Translated, it gives CASRESGRRDNEQFF.

Regarding this clone: Additional DNA sequences in this sample encode the identical CDR3. This rearrangement joins TRBV4-1 to TRBJ2-1, with 13 bases fitting TRBD2. The CDR3 runs 16 residues. Germline values: CDR1 MGHRA, CDR2 YSYEKL. Unmatched junction bases numbered 5, after V lost 3 bases and J lost 6 bases. The CDR3 reads CASSQVGTSGTNEQFF. CDR3 DNA: TGCGCCAGCAGCCAGGTGGGGACTAGCGGGACCAATGAGCAGTTCTTC.

The chain is built from TRBV12-5 and TRBJ2-2, with D possibly being TRBD2 (6 bases). Looked up from germline, CDR1 is LGHNT and CDR2 is FRNRAP. V was trimmed by 5 bases and J by 4 bases, leaving 14 bases between them. The CDR3 extends over 15 amino acids. This CDR3 reads CASGPSGVPTGELFF. CDR3 DNA sequence: TGTGCTAGTGGTCCCTCGGGAGTTCCCACCGGGGAGCTGTTTTTT.

This clone was seen just once. The chain couples TRBV5-1 to TRBJ1-4; D is uncertain. The CDR3 has 16 amino acids. V gave up 2 bases and J gave up 3 bases, with 14 bases separating them. CDR1 is SGHRS, CDR2 YFSETQ, per germline. CDR3 sequence (DNA): TGCGCCAGCAGCTTAGCATTGCGGATGTCTAATGAAAAACTGTTTTTT. Translation: CASSLALRMSNEKLFF.

The chain uses TRBV6-5 and TRBJ1-4, with D perhaps TRBD1 (5 bases). The V and J ends lost 6 bases and 6 bases respectively, with 14 bases between them. Germline CDR1 is MNHEY and CDR2 is SVGAGI. The CDR3 runs 14 residues. The CDR3 DNA is TGTGCCAGCAGCCGACAGCTCGGGGATGAAAAACTGTTTTTT. Amino acid sequence: CASSRQLGDEKLFF.

This clone showed up just once. Other nucleotide sequences in the sample specify the same CDR3. The V and J genes are TRBV4-1 and TRBJ2-1, with TRBD2 matching 8 bases. Germline trimming cut 4 bases from V and 4 bases from J; bases unmatched to any gene: 6. This CDR3 has 15 residues. Germline lookup yields CDR1 MGHRA and CDR2 YSYEKL. This chain's CDR3 is CASSRGTSGYNEQFF. The DNA for the CDR3 is TGCGCCAGCAGCCGCGGAACTAGCGGATACAATGAGCAGTTCTTC.

The chain links TRBV28 to TRBJ2-5, with D perhaps matching TRBD2 (5 bases). CDR3 size: 15 residues. The germline V gene has CDR1 MDHEN and CDR2 SYDVKM. V lost 4 bases, J lost 5 bases, and 17 bases lay in between. CDR3 nucleotide sequence: TGTGCCAGCAGTTGGGTCAGGTCCCGGACTGAGACCCAGTACTTC. Amino acid sequence: CASSWVRSRTETQYF.